The text below deals with one T cell receptor beta chain. This clonotype was picked up many times. Its cognate antigen has yet to be identified. No per-base quality is available; no much larger clone lies one base away. The sample originates from a study of T cells in Graves' hyperthyroidism and ophthalmopathy (dated by TCRdb to about 2019). Notes on the research overall: Peripheral blood was collected at initial diagnosis, before any treatment. In addition, the study compared T-cell repertoires in thyroid tissue and in blood from roughly 6 Graves' hyperthyroidism patients. Once sampling was done, hyperthyroidism patients were given methimazole at a starting dose of 30 mg daily, whereas ophthalmopathy patients were given high-dose intravenous methylprednisolone. The 100 discovery patients were randomly split 7:3 into training and test sets. An independent validation cohort of some 18 hyperthyroidism patients and 17 patients who later progressed to ophthalmopathy tested prospective prediction of ophthalmopathy. TCR V-J signatures able to tell the groups apart were searched for in a discovery cohort of 100 patients, of whom 40 to 45 had Graves' ophthalmopathy and more than 55 had stable Graves' hyperthyroidism. The paper describes TCR Vbeta CDR3 sequencing of 140 or so peripheral blood samples, made up of some 40 ophthalmopathy patients, roughly 75 hyperthyroidism patients and approximately 17 progressor patients.

The full study reports these points: Sample size was not statistically predetermined, and investigators were not blinded to group allocation. Most expanded thyroid clonotypes (frequency above 0.001) were also detected in blood, suggesting blood repertoires may reflect thyroid immune responses. In validation, the model predicted progression to ophthalmopathy a median of roughly 6.1 months before onset, with over 60% sensitivity and about 72% specificity. A model built on a 13 V-J signature distinguished ophthalmopathy from stable hyperthyroidism, reaching 85% to 90% sensitivity and about 81% specificity in cross-validation and 80%/75% in testing.

The TCR beta CDR3 regions were amplified from the RNA transcripts. A first-round RT-PCR of the TCR CDR3 used the HTBI primer set with the Qiagen OneStep RT-PCR kit. Libraries were constructed in a second round of multiplex PCR, after which size selection and purification were carried out. Libraries were sequenced paired-end with 100 bp reads on an Illumina HiSeq2000. As for the authors' bioinformatics: SOAPnuke was used to process the raw data, removing reads that contained adapters or uncalled bases, had a mean Phred below 15, or lacked an exact match to the constant primer or identifier. High-quality paired reads were merged using COPE v1.2.5, and each unique nucleotide sequence was defined as a clonotype. Clonotypes were aligned to IMGT TRBV, TRBD and TRBJ reference segments using MiTCR v1.1. Only V-J combinations with frequency above 0.0001, covering 99.2% of repertoires, were analysed. The TCS score was defined as the ratio of F50 (clonal expansion) to E x V (chaos), calculated using BLOSUM62-based TCRdist between CDR3 peptides within each V-J. Welch's t-statistics and random forest reduced around 510 V-J features to about 12, which were used in a naive Bayes classifier (R e1071). TCRdb redid the processing of the public reads, applying fastp at Q25 and MiXCR, and retained in-frame beta chains. CDR3 protein duplicates are merged, each entry listing the most common genes and DNA. What appears here as the V and J calls and clone size reflects TCRdb's work, not the paper's. In this sample the table shows about 300,000 distinct CDR3 sequences, less than 20% of which occur a single time. The ten largest clones add up to under 45% of the sample.

From the germline V gene (reference sequence), CDR1 is DFQATT and CDR2 is SNEGSKA. V and J are trimmed by 0 bases and 5 bases, and the gene matches miss 7 bases of the junction. The CDR3 runs 15 amino acids, cysteine and phenylalanine included. Here the CDR3 DNA is all that survives: 45 bases in frame from base 1. Ophthalmopathy patients had moderately to severely active disease, with a Clinical Activity Score of 3 or more, a NOSPECS grade of 4 or more, and a disease duration of less than 3 months. The study excluded patients with uncontrolled infections, other autoimmune diseases, pregnancy or lactation. Diagnoses were based on clinical symptoms, serum thyroxine and TRAb, thyroid ultrasound and orbital computed tomography. Ficoll-Paque density gradient centrifugation was used to isolate PBMCs from about 10 ml of fresh peripheral blood. Trizol reagent was used to extract total RNA, and RNA quality was then checked on an Agilent 2100 Bioanalyzer.

Material: blood. The rearranged segments are TRBV20-1 and TRBJ2-7; the junction holds 10 bases that match TRBD2. The clonotype originates from a man aged 45-65 years with Graves' ophthalmopathy. Read as DNA, the sequence is TGCAGTGCTAGAGATTTGGGGACTAGCGTCAACGAGCAGTACTTC. Its coded protein is CSARDLGTSVNEQYF.